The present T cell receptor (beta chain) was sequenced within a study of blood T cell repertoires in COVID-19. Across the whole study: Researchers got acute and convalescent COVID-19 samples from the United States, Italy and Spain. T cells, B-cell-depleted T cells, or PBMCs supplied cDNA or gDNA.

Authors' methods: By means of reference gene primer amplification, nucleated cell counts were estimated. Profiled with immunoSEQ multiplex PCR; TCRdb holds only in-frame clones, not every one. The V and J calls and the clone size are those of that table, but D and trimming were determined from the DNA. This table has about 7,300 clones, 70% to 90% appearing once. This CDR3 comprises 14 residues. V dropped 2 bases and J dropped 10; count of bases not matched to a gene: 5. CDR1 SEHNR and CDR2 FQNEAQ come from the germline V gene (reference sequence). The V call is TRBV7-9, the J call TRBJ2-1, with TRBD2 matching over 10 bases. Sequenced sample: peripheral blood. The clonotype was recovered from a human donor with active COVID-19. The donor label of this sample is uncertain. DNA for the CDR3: TGTGCCAGCAGCTTACTAGCGGGAGTCTCGGAGCAGTTCTTC. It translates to CASSLLAGVSEQFF.